This TCR beta chain was sequenced in a study of naive and memory T cell subsets. The library had UMIs added by 3' ligation of an oligonucleotide to TCR cDNA. Adult healthy volunteers gave 2.5 ml peripheral blood for whole-blood RNA. Input was roughly 1 to 1000 ng of DNase-treated total RNA without cell sorting. This clonotype has at least ten counts. Germline V gene sequence: CDR1 SQVTM, CDR2 ANQGSEA. Trimming cost V 7 bases and J 5 bases; bases outside gene matches: 8. The CDR3 contains 13 residues. Ligated cDNA underwent four rounds of PCR with nested alpha and beta constant region primers and SP2. Blood and skin TCR RNA was reverse transcribed with alpha and beta constant primers. TCRdb re-called the 5' RACE reads with MiXCR, one entry per CDR3 protein. Of 55,000 to 70,000 distinct CDR3 sequences listed, 7.2% are singletons.

V gene TRBV29-1 combines with J gene TRBJ2-5; TRBD1 matches 9 bases. This TCR derives from a male donor in good health. CDR3 nucleotides: TGCAGCGCCAGGGACAGGGCGGAGGAGACCCAGTACTTC. Amino acids: CSARDRAEETQYF.